Described below is a single TCR beta chain sequence and its context. Given a much more abundant clone one base away, this may be a read error. The germline V gene encodes CDR1 SGHVS and CDR2 FQNEAQ. The CDR3 is made up of 13 amino acids. J was trimmed by 5 bases and V by 6 bases; bases with no gene match: 3. The data were obtained in a study of early T cells in non-severe SARS-CoV-2 infection. TCRdb reprocessed the 5' RACE reads with MiXCR, giving one entry per CDR3 protein. The table lists 54,000 or so distinct CDR3 sequences, around 5.6% of them singletons. The sequence was obtained from an adult who was a healthcare worker with PCR-confirmed SARS-CoV-2 infection or an uninfected control (not recorded which). Sequencing was done on a sample of whole blood. V and J are TRBV7-8 and TRBJ2-2; 7 bases are a match to TRBD1. The CDR3 protein is CASSSRGTGELFF. CDR3 nucleotide sequence: TGTGCCAGCAGTTCCAGGGGGACCGGGGAGCTGTTTTTT.